This TCR beta chain was documented in a study of cytomegalovirus exposure and HLA in healthy donors. At the level of the study: Earlier work reported 117 million unique TCR beta sequences from some 170 million T cells.

Primers: 60 Vbeta forward and 13 Jbeta reverse. This table comes from immunoSEQ multiplex PCR, and its TCRdb copy is limited to in-frame clones, with some not included. The repertoire holds around 140,000 clones, with around 82% as singletons. The study, taken as a whole, reports: TCR beta V segments were, for the most part, productive about 90% or about 30% of the time in an earlier analysis. There were some public TCRs occurring in many donors, but most TCR sequences were rare. Roughly uniform depth of sequencing across donors was assumed in presence/absence analyses.

On this clone itself: No antigen is known for it.

Germline assignment: CDR1 SGHAT and CDR2 FQNNGV. Deletions cut 2 bases from V and 6 bases from J, with 19 bases between. The CDR3 consists of 16 residues. The chain has TRBV11-2 and TRBJ1-2; the D gene is possibly TRBD1 (5 bases). The sample comprised PBMCs. The receptor was derived from a young woman in good health and CMV-seropositive. CDR3 sequence (DNA): TGTGCCAGCAGCTTAAGGGGTGTCAGACTGCACCATGGCTACACCTTC. Translation: CASSLRGVRLHHGYTF.